This T cell receptor (beta chain) was obtained from a study of graft-versus-host responses after intestinal transplantation. TCRdb keeps only in-frame clones here, not all; method: immunoSEQ multiplex PCR. The sample holds 7,000 to 10,000 clones, 30% seen once. Investigators plated about 200,000 CFSE-labeled responder cells together with about 200,000 irradiated stimulator cells labeled with violet dye. This clone is categorized as medium-sized. The clonotype originates from a human patient who received an intestinal transplant. The material sequenced was alloreactive CD4+ T cells from a mixed lymphocyte reaction culture, taken before intestinal transplant. Documented subset: CFSE-low proliferating T cells sorted from roughly six-day pre-transplant mixed lymphocyte reaction (GvH or HvG direction).

CDR3 DNA: TGTGCCAGCAGCTTATTGGGGACTAGCCTCACCGGGGAGCTGTTTTTT. It specifies CASSLLGTSLTGELFF. This chain uses TRBV7-3 with TRBJ2-2, with 9 bases that match TRBD2. The CDR3 is made up of 16 amino acids. CDR1 and CDR2 (germline): SGHTA, FQGTGA. J was trimmed by 4 bases and V by 2 bases; bases with no gene match: 5.